The 19 T cell receptor beta chains presented below share a single source sample, sequenced in a study of PD-1 blockade in classical Hodgkin lymphoma. TCRdb keeps only in-frame clones here, not all; method: immunoSEQ multiplex PCR. Of fewer than 90,000 clones detected, about nine tenths appear once; the ten largest clones hold about 20%. Exposure to brentuximab vedotin varied, and each patient had relapsed following autologous stem cell transplantation. The material sequenced was peripheral blood mononuclear cells (PBMCs), taken at baseline. All receptors come from a human donor with classical Hodgkin lymphoma.

The genes are TRBV6-1 and TRBJ1-2; a weak D match, TRBD1 (6 bases). Trimming left V 8 bases short and J 2 bases short, with 9 bases between. The CDR3 is made up of 12 amino acids. Germline V gives CDR1 MNHNS, CDR2 SASEGT. The DNA for the CDR3 is TGTGCCAGCGGACAGATGAACTATGGCTACACCTTC. This codes for CASGQMNYGYTF.

The chain joins TRBV29-1 to TRBJ2-5, with 11 bases lining up with TRBD1. The better agreement between TRBJ2-7 and the DNA end casts doubt on the J call. Germline CDR1 reads SQVTM; CDR2 reads ANQGSEA. The CDR3 covers 13 residues. CDR3 nucleotide sequence: TGCAGCGTTATAAGGGACAGGGGGTACGAGCAGTACTTC. Its translation: CSVIRDRGYEQYF.

V and J are TRBV21-1 and TRBJ2-3; the table names TRBD2, a call not compared with the DNA. TRBV21-1 is listed as a pseudogene. CDR3 size: 17 residues. CDR3 DNA sequence: TGTGCCAGCAGCAAGCGGGTCGGGAGAGCTAGCACAGATACGCAGTATTTT. The encoded protein is CASSKRVGRASTDTQYF.

In this sample, this clone turned up a few times. The rearrangement joins TRBV4-2 to TRBJ1-2; a weak D match, TRBD1 (5 bases). The germline V and J ends were trimmed by 0 bases and 8 bases, with 13 bases remaining between them. The CDR3 sequence is 14 residues long. Germline V gene data show CDR1 as LGHNA and CDR2 as YNFKEQ. The CDR3 bases are TGTGCCAGCAGCCAAGATGTCTTCGGGGGAGGCTACACCTTC. This codes for CASSQDVFGGGYTF.

The rearrangement joins TRBV6-1 to TRBJ2-1; tentatively, D is TRBD2 (6 bases). CDR1 MNHNS and CDR2 SASEGT come from the germline V gene. CDR3 length: 15 residues. V lost 1 base to trimming and J lost 0 bases, with 7 bases between them. CDR3 in amino acids: CASSEVGGSYNEQFF. CDR3 bases: TGTGCCAGCAGTGAAGTGGGGGGCTCCTACAATGAGCAGTTCTTC.

The chain uses TRBV2 and TRBJ1-1, with D maybe TRBD1 (5 bases). The CDR3 extends over 14 amino acids. Germline V gene data show CDR1 as SNHLY and CDR2 as FYNNEI. The V gene lost 5 bases and the J gene lost 0 bases, with 10 bases spanning the gap. In DNA form, the CDR3 reads TGTGCCAGCAGTCCACAGGTAATGAACACTGAAGCTTTCTTT. Protein product: CASSPQVMNTEAFF.

This clone came up once. CDR3 sequence: CASSLNGQGMTFNYGYTF. DNA of the CDR3: TGTGCCAGCAGCTTAAATGGGCAGGGGATGACATTTAACTATGGCTACACCTTC. The V and J genes are TRBV7-8 and TRBJ1-2; D is perhaps TRBD1 (6 bases). The V gene lost 2 bases and the J gene lost 1 base, with 20 bases spanning the gap. This CDR3 spans 18 amino acids. CDR1 and CDR2 (germline): SGHVS, FQNEAQ.

The rearrangement links TRBV30 to TRBJ2-1, with a weak D call TRBD2 (7 bases). This CDR3 has 14 amino acids. Trimming pared 0 bases from V and 6 bases from J, leaving 12 bases between. CDR1 is GTSNPN and CDR2 is SVGIG in the germline V gene (reference sequence). The CDR3 DNA follows: TGTGCCTGGAGTGTCGGGGCGGGGGCCAATGAGCAGTTCTTC. This gives the protein CAWSVGAGANEQFF.

The rearrangement joins TRBV6-1 to TRBJ2-6; D gene uncertain. V was shortened by 1 base and J by 0 bases, with 10 bases between the two germline ends. The CDR3 has 17 residues. The V gene's germline CDR1 is MNHNS and CDR2 SASEGT. The CDR3 reads CASSEGGSISGANVLTF. CDR3 nucleotide sequence: TGTGCCAGCAGTGAAGGTGGCTCGATCTCTGGGGCCAACGTCCTGACTTTC.

This chain joins TRBV10-1 and TRBJ2-1; 8 bases fit TRBD2. The V gene end was trimmed by 3 bases and the J gene end by 5 bases; junction bases not matched to a gene: 6. Germline assignment: CDR1 WNHNN and CDR2 SYGVQD (reference sequence). This CDR3 contains 15 residues. CDR3 DNA: TGCGCCAGCAGTGAAGATGTAGCGGGGAACAATGAGCAGTTCTTC. Translation: CASSEDVAGNNEQFF.

The CDR3 nucleotides are TGCGCCAGCAGCCAAGCCATAAGCAATCAGCCCCAGCATTTT. This translates into CASSQAISNQPQHF. The chain uses TRBV4-1 and TRBJ1-5; no clear D. The CDR3 extends over 14 amino acids. V was trimmed by 1 base and J by 1 base, leaving 5 bases between them. Germline CDR1 reads MGHRA; CDR2 reads YSYEKL.

This sequence joins TRBV6-1 and TRBJ2-7; 8 bases are a match to TRBD2. Per germline, CDR1 MNHNS and CDR2 SASEGT. CDR3 length: 13 amino acids. J lost 4 bases, V lost 8 bases, and 7 bases had no gene match. As DNA, the CDR3 is TGTGCCAGCGAAAGCGGGAGTAGGTACGAGCAGTACTTC. Encoded protein: CASESGSRYEQYF.

The J gene is TRBJ2-5, the V gene TRBV4-2, with TRBD2 identical over 8 bases. This CDR3 region has 15 residues. V was clipped by 7 bases and J by 4 bases; unmatched bases: 11. CDR1 LGHNA and CDR2 YNFKEQ come from the germline V gene. The CDR3 DNA sequence: TGTGCCAGCACCCCGGGAGGGTCCCTCCGAGAGACCCAGTACTTC. Amino acid sequence: CASTPGGSLRETQYF.

The V gene is TRBV2, the J gene TRBJ1-1, with D uncertain. Germline CDR1 is SNHLY and CDR2 is FYNNEI. This CDR3 contains 13 residues. Trimming cost V 4 bases and J 1 base, with 7 bases left between them. Written as DNA, the CDR3 is TGTGCCAGCAGTGTAGAGGAGAACACTGAAGCTTTCTTT. It is translated as CASSVEENTEAFF.

J is TRBJ1-4 and V is TRBV7-9; D is possibly TRBD1 (6 bases). Germline CDR1 reads SEHNR; CDR2 reads FQNEAQ (reference sequence). CDR3 size: 15 residues. V gave up 5 bases and J gave up 5 bases, with 15 bases separating them. CDR3 residues: CASSHPTGSNEKLFF. The CDR3 DNA follows: TGTGCCAGCAGCCACCCGACAGGATCAAATGAAAAACTGTTTTTT.

The chain links TRBV5-4 to TRBJ2-1, with 11 bases lining up with TRBD2. V trimming: 7 bases; J trimming: 5 bases; junction bases outside the gene matches: 11. In germline, CDR1 is SGHNT, CDR2 YYREEE (reference sequence). The length of the CDR3 is 16 residues. CDR3 DNA sequence: TGTGCCAGCTCCCAAGTAGCTAGCGGGGGGAACAATGAGCAGTTCTTC. Its protein product is CASSQVASGGNNEQFF. Complete variable domain (other parts from reference TRBV5-4 and TRBJ2-1): ETGVTQSPTHLIKTRGQQVTLRCSSQSGHNTVSWYQQALGQGPQFIFQYYREEENGRGNFPPRFSGLQFPNYSSELNVNALELDDSALYLCASSQVASGGNNEQFFGPGTRLTVL.

The chain employs TRBV6-5 and TRBJ2-1, with 10 bases aligning to TRBD2. Looked up from germline, CDR1 is MNHEY and CDR2 is SVGAGI. The CDR3 totals 15 residues. The V gene end was trimmed by 4 bases and the J gene end by 3 bases; junction bases not matched to a gene: 3. The DNA of the CDR3 is TGTGCCAGCAGTTTCACTAGCGGGAACTACAATGAGCAGTTCTTC. Its translation is CASSFTSGNYNEQFF.

CDR3 DNA sequence: TGTGCCAGTAGTAGCGGGAGCCACACCGGGGAGCTGTTTTTT. The encoded protein is CASSSGSHTGELFF. The chain couples TRBV19 to TRBJ2-2; 7 bases agree with TRBD2. This CDR3 comprises 14 residues. The V and J ends lost 4 bases and 3 bases, in that order; junction bases with no gene match: 2. Germline assignment: CDR1 LNHDA and CDR2 SQIVND (reference sequence).

The V gene is TRBV13, the J gene TRBJ2-7, with TRBD2 matching 9 bases. CDR3 length: 14 amino acids. Per the germline V gene, CDR1 is PRHDT and CDR2 is FYEKMQ (reference sequence). The trim removed 5 bases at V and 1 base at J, leaving 3 bases unmatched. The CDR3 loop is CASSLGLASYEQYF. Written as DNA, the CDR3 is TGTGCCAGCAGCCTTGGACTAGCGTCCTACGAGCAGTACTTC.